This T cell receptor (beta chain) was sequenced during a study of T cell responses to AZD1222 COVID-19 vaccine. The length of the CDR3 is 13 residues. In germline, CDR1 is WSHSY, CDR2 SAAADI. V was clipped by 6 bases and J by 11 bases, with 14 bases between them. Generated by immunoSEQ multiplex PCR, the TCRdb table keeps only in-frame clones and is missing some. The sample records around 180,000 clones, around 88% being singletons. The receptor's source is an adult in good health. The V call is TRBV10-2, the J call TRBJ1-6; D possibly corresponds to TRBD1 (5 bases). The input for sequencing was peripheral blood, taken on day 0 of AZD1222 vaccination. DNA of the CDR3: TGCGCCAGCAGAGGGACGTCAAACACACCCCTCCACTTT. Protein product: CASRGTSNTPLHF.